The rows below give T cell receptor beta chains drawn from one sample of a study of control samples from healthy donors and cancer patients. Profiled with immunoSEQ multiplex PCR; TCRdb holds only in-frame clones, not every one. The sample includes about 180,000 clones, roughly 90% seen only once; the top ten take approximately 1.4%. The material sequenced was blood. These receptors all stem from a woman aged 45-60 years in good health. The CDR3 runs from the conserved cysteine through the conserved F or W. D genes are given only for firm matches. Size tells how often a clone was seen (once, few, many) or the class of an expanded clone, and some rows leave it out.

d_gene: TRBD1
abundance: -
v_gene: TRBV7-9
j_gene: TRBJ1-3
CDR3nt: TGTGCCAGCAGCTCCGAGACAGGGGGCGCGACCACCATATATTTT
CDR3aa: CASSSETGGATTIYF

d_gene: -
abundance: -
v_gene: TRBV3-1/TRBV3-2
j_gene: TRBJ1-2
CDR3nt: TGTGCCAGCAGCCAAGCCGCCGCGGGGAACTATGGCTACACCTTC
CDR3aa: CASSQAAAGNYGYTF

d_gene: -
abundance: -
v_gene: TRBV4-2
j_gene: TRBJ2-7
CDR3nt: TGTGCCAGCAGCCAAGATAGGGACCACGAGCAGTACTTC
CDR3aa: CASSQDRDHEQYF

d_gene: -
abundance: -
v_gene: TRBV4-1
j_gene: TRBJ2-3
CDR3nt: TGCGCCAGCAGCCATCCAAGGGACTGGAGCACAGATACGCAGTATTTT
CDR3aa: CASSHPRDWSTDTQYF

d_gene: TRBD1
abundance: -
v_gene: TRBV5-4
j_gene: TRBJ1-4
CDR3nt: TGTGCCAGCAGCAGGCAGGGCAGGGGGTATGAAAAACTGTTTTTT
CDR3aa: CASSRQGRGYEKLFF

d_gene: TRBD2
abundance: -
v_gene: TRBV5-6
j_gene: TRBJ2-5
CDR3nt: TGTGCCAGCAGCTTGCTACCAGCGGGAGGGGGTGAGACCCAGTACTTC
CDR3aa: CASSLLPAGGGETQYF

d_gene: -
abundance: -
v_gene: TRBV3-1/TRBV3-2
j_gene: TRBJ1-1
CDR3nt: TGTGCCAGCAGCCAAGGAAACACTGAAGCTTTCTTT
CDR3aa: CASSQGNTEAFF

d_gene: -
abundance: few
v_gene: TRBV12-3/TRBV12-4
j_gene: TRBJ1-6
CDR3nt: TGTGCCAGCAGTTCTGGGCGGTCACCCCTCCACTTT
CDR3aa: CASSSGRSPLHF

d_gene: -
abundance: -
v_gene: TRBV5-4
j_gene: TRBJ2-2
CDR3nt: TGTGCCAGCAGCCGGTGGGGAGGGGGCAAGGCCGGGGAGCTGTTTTTT
CDR3aa: CASSRWGGGKAGELFF

d_gene: TRBD1
abundance: -
v_gene: TRBV18
j_gene: TRBJ1-1
CDR3nt: TGTGCCAGCTCACTGTCCGGGACAGGGAACACTGAAGCTTTCTTT
CDR3aa: CASSLSGTGNTEAFF

d_gene: -
abundance: once
v_gene: TRBV7-9
j_gene: TRBJ1-6
CDR3nt: TGTGCCAGCAGCTTATTTCTCGGGGCGATCGGTTCACCCCTCCACTTT
CDR3aa: CASSLFLGAIGSPLHF

d_gene: -
abundance: -
v_gene: TRBV5-1
j_gene: TRBJ1-1
CDR3nt: TGCGCCAGCAGCTTGAACTCGGGACTGGGCACTGAAGCTTTCTTT
CDR3aa: CASSLNSGLGTEAFF

d_gene: -
abundance: -
v_gene: TRBV6-5
j_gene: TRBJ2-3
CDR3nt: TGTGCCAGCAGCCCCACAGATACGCAGTATTTT
CDR3aa: CASSPTDTQYF

d_gene: -
abundance: -
v_gene: TRBV28
j_gene: TRBJ2-3
CDR3nt: TGTGCCAGCAGGTTAGGCATTACCACAGATACGCAGTATTTT
CDR3aa: CASRLGITTDTQYF

d_gene: TRBD1
abundance: -
v_gene: TRBV19
j_gene: TRBJ1-2
CDR3nt: TGTGCCAGCCTCCGGAAAGGGACAGAAAACTATGGCTACACCTTC
CDR3aa: CASLRKGTENYGYTF

d_gene: TRBD2
abundance: -
v_gene: TRBV9
j_gene: TRBJ2-5
CDR3nt: TGTGCCAGCAGCCCCAGACGCGGTGGCGGGAGGGCCGGTGAGACCCAGTACTTC
CDR3aa: CASSPRRGGGRAGETQYF

d_gene: -
abundance: -
v_gene: TRBV6-2/TRBV6-3
j_gene: TRBJ2-2
CDR3nt: TGTGCCAGCAGTGATAGCGGAGCCTACACCGGGGAGCTGTTTTTT
CDR3aa: CASSDSGAYTGELFF

d_gene: TRBD1
abundance: few
v_gene: TRBV7-9
j_gene: TRBJ1-4
CDR3nt: TGTGCCAGCAGCCTTAGAGGGACAGGGAGGGAAAAACTGTTTTTT
CDR3aa: CASSLRGTGREKLFF

d_gene: -
abundance: -
v_gene: TRBV5-5
j_gene: TRBJ2-5
CDR3nt: TGTGCCAGCAGCTTGGCACAGGGTCGAGAGACCCAGTACTTC
CDR3aa: CASSLAQGRETQYF

d_gene: TRBD1
abundance: -
v_gene: TRBV12-3/TRBV12-4
j_gene: TRBJ2-4
CDR3nt: TGTGCCAGCAAACAGGGGGCAAACATTCAGTACTTC
CDR3aa: CASKQGANIQYF

d_gene: -
abundance: -
v_gene: TRBV5-6
j_gene: TRBJ2-7
CDR3nt: TGTGCCAGCAGTACCAGGGGCTACGAGCAGTACTTC
CDR3aa: CASSTRGYEQYF

d_gene: -
abundance: -
v_gene: TRBV27
j_gene: TRBJ2-7
CDR3nt: TGTGCCAGCACCCTACCCTACCCACGGGAGAGGCTCTCCTACGAGCAGTACTTC
CDR3aa: CASTLPYPRERLSYEQYF